This T cell receptor (beta chain) was captured by sequencing in a study of beta chain features in type 1 diabetes. Study as a whole: There was similarity between patients and healthy donors in age, gender and cell yields.

This clone was detected a few times. The antigen remains undetermined. The whole isolated RNA underwent reverse transcription, so sequencing captured expressed TCRB transcripts. Using immunoSEQ multiplex PCR, the repertoire was profiled, and TCRdb retains in-frame clones only, with some absent. The sample has about 900,000 clones, roughly 17% seen once; the top ten hold 0.02% to 0.03%. Study findings and constraints: Highly expressing activated T cells could be over-counted with a cDNA template. TCRB CDR3s from Type 1 diabetes patients were moderately but significantly shorter in all four CD4+ subsets.

The CDR3 spans 13 residues. The germline V gene encodes CDR1 MNHEY and CDR2 SVGAGI. Trimming stripped 6 bases from V and 7 bases from J, with 13 bases between. Input material: naive CD4+ T cells from blood. The chain joins TRBV6-5 to TRBJ1-5; D unclear. The sequence came from a woman aged 18-29 years in good health. The CDR3 sequence: CASSPKTRQPQHF. The CDR3 DNA reads as TGTGCCAGCAGCCCTAAAACGCGCCAGCCCCAGCATTTT.